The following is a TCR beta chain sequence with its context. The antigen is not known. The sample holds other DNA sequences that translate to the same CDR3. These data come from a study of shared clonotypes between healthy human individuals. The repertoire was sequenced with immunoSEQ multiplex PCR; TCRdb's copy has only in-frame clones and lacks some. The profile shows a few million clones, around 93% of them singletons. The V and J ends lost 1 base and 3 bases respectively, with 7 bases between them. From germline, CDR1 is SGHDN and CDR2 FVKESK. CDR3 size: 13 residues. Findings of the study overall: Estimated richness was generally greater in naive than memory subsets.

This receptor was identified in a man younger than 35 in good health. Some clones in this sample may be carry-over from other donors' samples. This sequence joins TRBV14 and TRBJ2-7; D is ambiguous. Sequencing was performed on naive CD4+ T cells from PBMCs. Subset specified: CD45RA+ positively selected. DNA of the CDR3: TGTGCCAGCAGCCAAGCATCCGGCTACGAGCAGTACTTC. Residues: CASSQASGYEQYF.